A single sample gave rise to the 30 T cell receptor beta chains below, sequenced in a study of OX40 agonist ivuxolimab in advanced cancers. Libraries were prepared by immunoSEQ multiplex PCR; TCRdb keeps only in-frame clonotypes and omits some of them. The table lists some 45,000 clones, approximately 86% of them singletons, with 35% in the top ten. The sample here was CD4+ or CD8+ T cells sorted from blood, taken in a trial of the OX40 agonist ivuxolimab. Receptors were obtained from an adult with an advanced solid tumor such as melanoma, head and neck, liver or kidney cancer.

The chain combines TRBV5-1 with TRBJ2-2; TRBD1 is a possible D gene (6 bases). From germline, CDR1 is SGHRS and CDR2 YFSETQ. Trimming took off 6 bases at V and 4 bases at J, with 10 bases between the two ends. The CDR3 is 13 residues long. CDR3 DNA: TGCGCCAGCATGATAGGGGGCACCGGGGAGCTGTTTTTT. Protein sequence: CASMIGGTGELFF. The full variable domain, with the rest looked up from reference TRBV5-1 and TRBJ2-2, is KAGVTQTPRYLIKTRGQQVTLSCSPISGHRSVSWYQQTPGQGLQFLFEYFSETQRNKGNFPGRFSGRQFSNSRSEMNVSTLELGDSALYLCASMIGGTGELFFGEGSRLTVL.

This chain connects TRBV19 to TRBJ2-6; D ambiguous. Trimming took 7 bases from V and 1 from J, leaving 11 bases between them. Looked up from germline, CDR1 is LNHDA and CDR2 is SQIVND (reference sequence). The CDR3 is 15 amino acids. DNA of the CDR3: TGTGCCAGTAAAAGCGTCTCGTCTGGGGCCAACGTCCTGACTTTC. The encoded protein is CASKSVSSGANVLTF.

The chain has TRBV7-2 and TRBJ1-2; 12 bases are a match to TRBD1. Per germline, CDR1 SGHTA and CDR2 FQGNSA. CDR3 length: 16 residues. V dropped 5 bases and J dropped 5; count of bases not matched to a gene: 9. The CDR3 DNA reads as TGTGCCAGCAGCCCCGCCCCGGGACAGGGGGCGTATGGCTACACCTTC. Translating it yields CASSPAPGQGAYGYTF.

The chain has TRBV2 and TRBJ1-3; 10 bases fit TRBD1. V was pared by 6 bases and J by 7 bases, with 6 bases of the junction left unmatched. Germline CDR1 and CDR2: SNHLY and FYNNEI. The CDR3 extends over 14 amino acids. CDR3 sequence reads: CASRRPGQGNTIYF. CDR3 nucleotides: TGTGCCAGCAGAAGGCCGGGACAGGGGAACACCATATATTTT. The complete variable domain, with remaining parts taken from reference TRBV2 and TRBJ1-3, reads EPEVTQTPSHQVTQMGQEVILRCVPISNHLYFYWYRQILGQKVEFLVSFYNNEISEKSEIFDDQFSVERPDGSNFTLKIRSTKLEDSAMYFCASRRPGQGNTIYFGEGSWLTVV.

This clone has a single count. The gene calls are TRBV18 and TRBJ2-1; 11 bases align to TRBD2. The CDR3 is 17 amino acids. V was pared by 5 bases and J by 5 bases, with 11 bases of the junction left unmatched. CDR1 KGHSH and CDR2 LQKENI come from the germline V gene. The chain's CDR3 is CASSDIAGGPRDNEQFF. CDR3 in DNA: TGTGCCAGCTCAGACATAGCGGGGGGGCCTCGGGACAATGAGCAGTTCTTC.

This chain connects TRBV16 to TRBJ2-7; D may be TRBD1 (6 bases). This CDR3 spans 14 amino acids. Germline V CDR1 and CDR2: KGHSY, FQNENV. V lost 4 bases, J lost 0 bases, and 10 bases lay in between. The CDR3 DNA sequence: TGTGCCAGCAGCCCGCTGGACAGCTCCTACGAGCAGTACTTC. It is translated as CASSPLDSSYEQYF. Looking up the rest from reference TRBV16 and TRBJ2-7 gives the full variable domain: GEEVAQTPKHLVRGEGQKAKLYCAPIKGHSYVFWYQQVLKNEFKFLISFQNENVFDETGMPKERFSAKCLPNSPCSLEIQATKLEDSAVYFCASSPLDSSYEQYFGPGTRLTVT.

In nucleotides, the CDR3 is TGTGCCAGCAGCCAAGATTTCACAGGGGAAGCCGGGGAGCTGTTTTTT. This encodes CASSQDFTGEAGELFF. The chain joins TRBV4-2 to TRBJ2-2, with 7 bases identical to TRBD1. The germline V gene has CDR1 LGHNA and CDR2 YNFKEQ. The CDR3 has 16 amino acids. V shed 0 bases and J 6 bases; nucleotides not matched to a gene: 7.

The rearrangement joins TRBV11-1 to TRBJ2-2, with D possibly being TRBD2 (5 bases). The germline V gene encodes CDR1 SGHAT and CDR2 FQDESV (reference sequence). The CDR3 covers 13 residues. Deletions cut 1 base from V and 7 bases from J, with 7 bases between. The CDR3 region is CASSLEDFGELFF. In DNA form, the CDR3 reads TGTGCCAGCAGCTTAGAGGACTTCGGGGAGCTGTTTTTT. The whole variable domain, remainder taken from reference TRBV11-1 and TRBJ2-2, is EAEVAQSPRYKITEKSQAVAFWCDPISGHATLYWYRQILGQGPELLVQFQDESVVDDSQLPKDRFSAERLKGVDSTLKIQPAELGDSAMYLCASSLEDFGELFFGEGSRLTVL.

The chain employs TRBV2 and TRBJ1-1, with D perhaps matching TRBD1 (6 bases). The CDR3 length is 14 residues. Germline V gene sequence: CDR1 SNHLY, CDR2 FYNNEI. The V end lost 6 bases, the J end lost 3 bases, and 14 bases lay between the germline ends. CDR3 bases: TGTGCCAGCAGGGGAACAGGGAGGGACACTGAAGCTTTCTTT. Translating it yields CASRGTGRDTEAFF.

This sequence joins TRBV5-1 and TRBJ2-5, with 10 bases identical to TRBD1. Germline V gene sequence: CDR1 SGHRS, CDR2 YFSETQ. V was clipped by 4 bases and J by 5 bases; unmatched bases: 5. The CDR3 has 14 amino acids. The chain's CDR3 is CASSPGQGTETQYF. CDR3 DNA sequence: TGCGCCAGCAGCCCGGGACAGGGGACCGAGACCCAGTACTTC.

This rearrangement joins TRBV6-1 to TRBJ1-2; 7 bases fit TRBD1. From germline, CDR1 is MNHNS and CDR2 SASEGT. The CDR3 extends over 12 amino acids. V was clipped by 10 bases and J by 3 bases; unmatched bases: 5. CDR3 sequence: CAIIDRDYGYTF. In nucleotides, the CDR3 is TGTGCCATCATCGACAGGGACTATGGCTACACCTTC.

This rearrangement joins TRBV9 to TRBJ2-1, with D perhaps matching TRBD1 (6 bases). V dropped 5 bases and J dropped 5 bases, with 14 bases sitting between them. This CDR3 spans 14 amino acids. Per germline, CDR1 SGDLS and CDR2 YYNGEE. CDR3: CASSLTGWDNEQFF. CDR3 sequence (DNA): TGTGCCAGCAGTCTTACAGGGTGGGACAATGAGCAGTTCTTC.

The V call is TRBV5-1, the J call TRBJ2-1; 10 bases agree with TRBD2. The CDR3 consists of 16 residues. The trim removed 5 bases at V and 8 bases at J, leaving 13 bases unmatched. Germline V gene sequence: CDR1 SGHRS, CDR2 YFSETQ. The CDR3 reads CASREVFSGGPDEQFF. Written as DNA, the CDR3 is TGCGCCAGCAGGGAGGTGTTTAGCGGGGGGCCCGATGAGCAGTTCTTC. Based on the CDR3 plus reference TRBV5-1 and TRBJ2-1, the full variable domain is KAGVTQTPRYLIKTRGQQVTLSCSPISGHRSVSWYQQTPGQGLQFLFEYFSETQRNKGNFPGRFSGRQFSNSRSEMNVSTLELGDSALYLCASREVFSGGPDEQFFGPGTRLTVL.

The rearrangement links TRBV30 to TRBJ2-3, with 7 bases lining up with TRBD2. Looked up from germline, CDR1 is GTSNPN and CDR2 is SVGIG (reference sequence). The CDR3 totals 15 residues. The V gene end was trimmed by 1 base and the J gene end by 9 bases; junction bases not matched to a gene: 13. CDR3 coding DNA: TGTGCCTGGAGTGCCCGAGGGCGGGAGTGGCCCACGCAGTATTTT. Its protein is CAWSARGREWPTQYF.

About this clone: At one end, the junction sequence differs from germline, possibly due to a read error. For the CDR3, the DNA is TGTGCCATCAGTGAGGCGGGACAACACGAAAAACTGTTTTTT. This gives the protein CAISEAGQHEKLFF. The chain uses TRBV6-1 and TRBJ1-4, with a weak D call TRBD1 (6 bases). The CDR3 runs to 14 residues. Germline V gene data show CDR1 as MNHNS and CDR2 as SASEGT.

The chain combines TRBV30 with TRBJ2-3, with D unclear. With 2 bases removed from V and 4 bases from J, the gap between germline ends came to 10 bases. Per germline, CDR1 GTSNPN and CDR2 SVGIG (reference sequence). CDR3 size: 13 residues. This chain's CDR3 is CAWSFLGPDTQYF. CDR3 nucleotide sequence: TGTGCCTGGAGTTTTTTAGGTCCAGATACGCAGTATTTT. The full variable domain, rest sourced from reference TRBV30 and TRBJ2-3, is SQTIHQWPATLVQPVGSPLSLECTVEGTSNPNLYWYRQAAGRGLQLLFYSVGIGQISSEVPQNLSASRPQDRQFILSSKKLLLSDSGFYLCAWSFLGPDTQYFGPGTRLTVL.

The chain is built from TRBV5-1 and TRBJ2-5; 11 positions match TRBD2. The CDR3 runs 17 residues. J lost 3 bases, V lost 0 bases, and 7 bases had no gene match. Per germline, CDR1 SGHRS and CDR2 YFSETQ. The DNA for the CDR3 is TGCGCCAGCAGCTTGGCAGGTAGCGGGGGGGCAGAAGAGACCCAGTACTTC. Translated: CASSLAGSGGAEETQYF.

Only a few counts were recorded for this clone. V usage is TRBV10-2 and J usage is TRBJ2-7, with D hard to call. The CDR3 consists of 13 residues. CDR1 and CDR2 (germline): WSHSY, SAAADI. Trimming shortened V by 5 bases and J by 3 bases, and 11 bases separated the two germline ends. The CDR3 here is CASSPDGNYEQYF. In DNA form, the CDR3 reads TGCGCCAGCAGTCCTGACGGTAACTACGAGCAGTACTTC.

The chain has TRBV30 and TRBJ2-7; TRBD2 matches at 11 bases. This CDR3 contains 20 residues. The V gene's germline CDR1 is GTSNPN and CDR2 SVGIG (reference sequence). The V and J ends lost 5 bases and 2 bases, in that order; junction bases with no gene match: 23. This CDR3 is CAWAPYRGITSGSATYEQYF. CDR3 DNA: TGTGCCTGGGCACCTTACAGGGGGATTACTAGCGGGAGCGCTACCTACGAGCAGTACTTC.

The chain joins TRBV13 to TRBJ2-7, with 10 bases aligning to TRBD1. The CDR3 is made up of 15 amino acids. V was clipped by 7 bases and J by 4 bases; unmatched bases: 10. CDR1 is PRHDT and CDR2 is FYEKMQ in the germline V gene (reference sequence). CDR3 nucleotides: TGTGCCAGCAAGGGACAGGGGAGGGTTCCGTACGAGCAGTACTTC. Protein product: CASKGQGRVPYEQYF.

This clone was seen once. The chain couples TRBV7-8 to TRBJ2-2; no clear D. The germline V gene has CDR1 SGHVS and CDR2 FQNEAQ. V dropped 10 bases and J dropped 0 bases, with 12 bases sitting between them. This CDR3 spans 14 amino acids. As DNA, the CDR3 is TGTGCCACCCCCCCCCAGGCGAACACCGGGGAGCTGTTTTTT. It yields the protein CATPPQANTGELFF.

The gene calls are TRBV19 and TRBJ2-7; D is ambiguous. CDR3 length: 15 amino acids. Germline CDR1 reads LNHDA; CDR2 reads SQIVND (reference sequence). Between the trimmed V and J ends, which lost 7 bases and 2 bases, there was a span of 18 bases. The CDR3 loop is CASNSIHKLPYEQYF. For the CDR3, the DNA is TGTGCCAGTAACTCGATCCATAAACTTCCCTACGAGCAGTACTTC.

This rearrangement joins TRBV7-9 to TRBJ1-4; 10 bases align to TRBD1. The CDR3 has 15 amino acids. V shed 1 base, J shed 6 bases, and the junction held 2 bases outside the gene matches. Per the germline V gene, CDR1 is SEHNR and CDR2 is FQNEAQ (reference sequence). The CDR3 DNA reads TGTGCCAGCAGCTTAGGGGACAGGGGCGATGAAAAACTGTTTTTT. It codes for CASSLGDRGDEKLFF.

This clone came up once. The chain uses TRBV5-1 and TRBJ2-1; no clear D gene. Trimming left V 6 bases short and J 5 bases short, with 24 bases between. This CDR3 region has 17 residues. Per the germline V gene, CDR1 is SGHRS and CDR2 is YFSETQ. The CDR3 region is CASKSLSTPNPHNEQFF. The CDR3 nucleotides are TGCGCCAGCAAATCCCTTTCGACCCCCAATCCGCACAATGAGCAGTTCTTC.

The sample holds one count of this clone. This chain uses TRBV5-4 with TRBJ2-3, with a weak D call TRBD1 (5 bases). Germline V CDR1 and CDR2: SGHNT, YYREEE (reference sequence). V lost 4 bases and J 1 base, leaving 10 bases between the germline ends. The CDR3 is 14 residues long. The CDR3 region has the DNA TGTGCCAGCAGCCCACAGGACGGCACAGATACGCAGTATTTT. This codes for CASSPQDGTDTQYF. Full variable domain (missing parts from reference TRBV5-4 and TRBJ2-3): ETGVTQSPTHLIKTRGQQVTLRCSSQSGHNTVSWYQQALGQGPQFIFQYYREEENGRGNFPPRFSGLQFPNYSSELNVNALELDDSALYLCASSPQDGTDTQYFGPGTRLTVL.

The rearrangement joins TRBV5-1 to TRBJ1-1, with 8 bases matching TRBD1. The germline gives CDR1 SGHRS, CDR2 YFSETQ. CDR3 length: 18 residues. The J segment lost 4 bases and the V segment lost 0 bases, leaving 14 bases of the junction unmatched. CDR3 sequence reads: CASSLGPGGVWAPTEAFF. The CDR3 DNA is TGCGCCAGCAGCTTGGGTCCAGGGGGCGTATGGGCGCCCACTGAAGCTTTCTTT.

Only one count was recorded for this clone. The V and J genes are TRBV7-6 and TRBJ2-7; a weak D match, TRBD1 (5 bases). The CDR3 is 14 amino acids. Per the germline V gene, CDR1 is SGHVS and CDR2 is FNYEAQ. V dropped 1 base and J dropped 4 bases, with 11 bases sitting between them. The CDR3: CASSLEAGSYEQYF. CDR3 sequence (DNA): TGTGCCAGCAGCTTAGAGGCAGGGTCGTACGAGCAGTACTTC.

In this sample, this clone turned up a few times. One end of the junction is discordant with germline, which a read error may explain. CDR3 loop: CASSLGLAGGKGEQYF. DNA for the CDR3: TGTGCTAGCAGCCTCGGACTAGCGGGGGGGAAGGGGGAGCAGTACTTC. V gene TRBV7-7 combines with J gene TRBJ2-7; TRBD2 matches 15 bases. The germline gives CDR1 SSHAT, CDR2 FNYEAQ (reference sequence). The CDR3 runs to 16 residues.

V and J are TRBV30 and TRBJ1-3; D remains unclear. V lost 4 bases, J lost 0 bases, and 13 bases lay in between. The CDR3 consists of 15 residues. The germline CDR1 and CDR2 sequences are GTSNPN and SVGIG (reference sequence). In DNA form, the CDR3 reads TGTGCCTGGAAAACCGACGGGAACTCTGGAAACACCATATATTTT. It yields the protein CAWKTDGNSGNTIYF.

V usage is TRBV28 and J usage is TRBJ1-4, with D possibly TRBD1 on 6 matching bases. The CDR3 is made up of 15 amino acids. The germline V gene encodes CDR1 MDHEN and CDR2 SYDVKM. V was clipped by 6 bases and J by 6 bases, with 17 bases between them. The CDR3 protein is CASRRPQGRDEKLFF. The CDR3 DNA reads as TGTGCCAGCAGAAGACCCCAGGGGAGGGATGAAAAACTGTTTTTT.